Below are 21 T cell receptor beta chains sequenced from a single sample in a study of CD8 T cells in Susac syndrome. A quantity of about 0.45 to 1 ug RNA underwent reverse transcription using random hexamers. TCRdb itself ran the immunoSEQ multiplex PCR reads through MiXCR, one entry per CDR3 protein. The sample lists roughly 150,000 distinct CDR3 sequences, about 93% occurring once. Sample: CD4+ T cells from PBMCs. The receptors shown here come from a human donor in good health.

The chain recombines TRBV5-1 with TRBJ2-5; TRBD1 or TRBD2 may be the D gene (5 bases each). This CDR3 is 13 amino acids long. V dropped 6 bases and J dropped 5 bases, with 14 bases sitting between them. Germline values: CDR1 SGHRS, CDR2 YFSETQ. This CDR3 reads CASTRGAEETQYF. For the CDR3, the DNA is TGCGCCAGCACCCGAGGGGCGGAGGAGACCCAGTACTTC. The full variable domain, in which reference TRBV5-1 and TRBJ2-5 provide the parts outside the CDR3, is KAGVTQTPRYLIKTRGQQVTLSCSPISGHRSVSWYQQTPGQGLQFLFEYFSETQRNKGNFPGRFSGRQFSNSRSEMNVSTLELGDSALYLCASTRGAEETQYFGPGTRLLVL.

The CDR3 is CASLPLVTYNEQFF. DNA of the CDR3: TGTGCCAGCCTTCCCCTTGTCACCTACAATGAGCAGTTCTTC. The chain is built from TRBV18 and TRBJ2-1; D is unclear. The length of the CDR3 is 14 residues. Germline V gene lookup returns CDR1 KGHSH and CDR2 LQKENI. V was cut by 8 bases and J by 2 bases, with 13 bases left in between.

V is TRBV5-1 and J is TRBJ1-1, with 7 bases fitting TRBD1. This CDR3 is 15 amino acids long. Germline V gives CDR1 SGHRS, CDR2 YFSETQ. J lost 0 bases, V lost 3 bases, and 5 bases had no gene match. The CDR3 region is CASSSQGTVNTEAFF. CDR3 in DNA: TGCGCCAGCAGCTCACAAGGGACAGTGAACACTGAAGCTTTCTTT.

The chain employs TRBV5-1 and TRBJ2-3, with TRBD2 matching 12 bases. This CDR3 has 17 amino acids. The V gene's germline CDR1 is SGHRS and CDR2 YFSETQ. The junction had 9 bases not matched to a gene; V was cut back by 4 bases and J by 3 bases. This CDR3 is CASSPTLAGGLTDTQYF. CDR3 DNA: TGCGCCAGCAGCCCGACCCTAGCGGGGGGGCTGACAGATACGCAGTATTTT.

This sequence joins TRBV6-1 and TRBJ2-3; tentative D call: TRBD2 (5 bases). Trimming shortened V by 6 bases and J by 1 base, and 17 bases separated the two germline ends. This CDR3 has 16 residues. Germline V gene lookup returns CDR1 MNHNS and CDR2 SASEGT. CDR3 amino acids: CASRPLLVWGTDTQYF. The CDR3 DNA follows: TGTGCCAGCAGACCCCTACTAGTTTGGGGCACAGATACGCAGTATTTT.

The V and J genes are TRBV18 and TRBJ2-1; D is undetermined. This CDR3 region has 15 residues. Between the trimmed V and J ends, which lost 2 bases and 5 bases, there was a span of 13 bases. Germline V gene data show CDR1 as KGHSH and CDR2 as LQKENI. This CDR3 reads CASSPGNVAHNEQFF. CDR3 DNA: TGTGCCAGCTCACCAGGGAATGTGGCCCACAATGAGCAGTTCTTC.

The sample holds one count of this clonotype. As DNA, the CDR3 is TGTGCCAGCAGCCAAGATTGGACTAGCGGGGTGGAAGATACGCAGTATTTT. Protein sequence: CASSQDWTSGVEDTQYF. This chain uses TRBV3-1 with TRBJ2-3; 12 nucleotides line up with TRBD2. V lost 0 bases and J lost 5; bases outside the gene matches: 6. The germline gives CDR1 LGHDT, CDR2 YNNKEL (reference sequence). The CDR3 is made up of 17 amino acids.

The rearrangement links TRBV13 to TRBJ1-6; D remains unclear. V lost 0 bases, J lost 0 bases, and 6 bases lay in between. The germline CDR1 and CDR2 sequences are PRHDT and FYEKMQ (reference sequence). The CDR3 extends over 16 amino acids. DNA for the CDR3: TGTGCCAGCAGCTTAGGTGGAGGCTCCTATAATTCACCCCTCCACTTT. Translated, it gives CASSLGGGSYNSPLHF.

This clonotype was counted once. The chain is built from TRBV12-5 and TRBJ1-4; TRBD1 matches at 9 bases. This CDR3 region has 14 residues. The ends lost 7 bases at V and 8 bases at J; junction bases unmatched: 8. CDR1 LGHNT and CDR2 FRNRAP come from the germline V gene. In nucleotides, the CDR3 is TGTGCTAGTGCCTCGGGACAGGGTTCCGAAAAACTGTTTTTT. Translated, it gives CASASGQGSEKLFF.

The chain carries TRBV9 and TRBJ1-3, with 7 bases matching TRBD1. This CDR3 region has 15 residues. V gave up 4 bases and J gave up 3 bases; unmatched junction bases: 7. CDR1 and CDR2 from the germline V gene are SGDLS and YYNGEE. The CDR3 DNA sequence: TGTGCCAGCAGCACCCAAGGGACAGTTGGAAACACCATATATTTT. The encoded protein is CASSTQGTVGNTIYF.

This clonotype has only one observation. The V gene is TRBV5-1, the J gene TRBJ2-2; D possibly corresponds to TRBD2 (6 bases). CDR1 SGHRS and CDR2 YFSETQ come from the germline V gene. Trimming took off 7 bases at V and 6 bases at J, with 16 bases between the two ends. This CDR3 comprises 14 residues. In DNA, the CDR3 is TGCGCCAGCTCGGCTGGTAGCGGTGCCGGGGAGCTGTTTTTT. Translating gives CASSAGSGAGELFF.

The chain joins TRBV7-3 to TRBJ2-5; the match to TRBD2 covers 12 bases. The J segment lost 7 bases and the V segment lost 5 bases, leaving 2 bases of the junction unmatched. Germline V gene data show CDR1 as SGHTA and CDR2 as FQGTGA. The CDR3 is 13 residues long. CDR3 sequence reads: CASSPTSGGTQYF. CDR3 in DNA: TGTGCCAGCAGCCCGACTAGCGGGGGGACCCAGTACTTC.

V is TRBV29-1 and J is TRBJ2-3; D gene ambiguous. Trimming removed 7 bases at V and 9 bases at J, with 17 bases between. Germline V CDR1 and CDR2: SQVTM, ANQGSEA. This CDR3 is 12 amino acids long. CDR3 sequence (DNA): TGCAGCGGTCGAGGACCGGGTCAAACGCAGTATTTT. Protein: CSGRGPGQTQYF.

The V and J genes are TRBV29-1 and TRBJ1-1, with TRBD1 matching 12 bases. The CDR3 totals 13 residues. Germline lookup yields CDR1 SQVTM and CDR2 ANQGSEA. V was clipped by 7 bases and J by 4 bases; unmatched bases: 4. As DNA, the CDR3 is TGCAGCGGGGACAGGGGGCAGAGCACTGAAGCTTTCTTT. Protein: CSGDRGQSTEAFF. Together with reference TRBV29-1 and TRBJ1-1, the CDR3 gives the full variable domain: SAVISQKPSRDICQRGTSLTIQCQVDSQVTMMFWYRQQPGQSLTLIATANQGSEATYESGFVIDKFPISRPNLTFSTLTVSNMSPEDSSIYLCSGDRGQSTEAFFGQGTRLTVV.

CDR3 in DNA: TGTGCCAGCAGCCCGGACTCGCCTCAGACCCAGTACTTC. It codes for CASSPDSPQTQYF. The V gene is TRBV5-4, the J gene TRBJ2-5; possibly TRBD2 for D (5 bases). Germline V gene sequence: CDR1 SGHNT, CDR2 YYREEE (reference sequence). The CDR3 sequence is 13 residues long. The V end lost 4 bases, the J end lost 6 bases, and 13 bases lay between the germline ends.

The chain uses TRBV5-1 and TRBJ2-1; unclear D gene. From germline, CDR1 is SGHRS and CDR2 YFSETQ. The CDR3 extends over 11 amino acids. V was shortened by 4 bases and J by 8 bases, with 7 bases between the two germline ends. This CDR3 reads CASSEQDEQFF. DNA for the CDR3: TGCGCCAGCAGCGAGCAAGATGAGCAGTTCTTC.

V and J are TRBV20-1 and TRBJ1-1; D is unclear. V shed 2 bases and J shed 4 bases, with 11 bases lying between them. This CDR3 has 13 residues. CDR1 is DFQATT and CDR2 is SNEGSKA in the germline V gene (reference sequence). CDR3 amino acids: CSARRITPTEAFF. DNA of the CDR3: TGCAGTGCTAGACGCATTACCCCCACTGAAGCTTTCTTT.

This chain uses TRBV2 with TRBJ1-1, with D unresolved. Germline CDR1 SNHLY, CDR2 FYNNEI. This CDR3 contains 15 residues. With 2 bases removed from V and 6 bases from J, the gap between germline ends came to 16 bases. For the CDR3, the DNA is TGTGCCAGCAGTGAATTCGGGGTTCTAATTTCTGAAGCTTTCTTT. As protein: CASSEFGVLISEAFF.

CDR3 DNA sequence: TGTGCCAGCAGCGCTCCATCGACAGGGGCGGATACGCAGTATTTT. Protein product: CASSAPSTGADTQYF. The chain employs TRBV3-1 and TRBJ2-3, with TRBD1 matching over 8 bases. With 5 bases clipped from V and 6 bases from J, the junction kept 10 bases outside the gene matches. The CDR3 loop spans 15 amino acids. Germline assignment: CDR1 LGHDT and CDR2 YNNKEL (reference sequence).

The CDR3 coding sequence is TGTGCCAGCAGCTCTCGACTAGGGGGCAAGGATGAGCAGTTCTTC. Its protein is CASSSRLGGKDEQFF. V is TRBV11-1 and J is TRBJ2-1, with D tentatively TRBD1 (7 bases). CDR1 SGHAT and CDR2 FQDESV come from the germline V gene (reference sequence). There are 15 residues in the CDR3. V dropped 4 bases and J dropped 8 bases, with 18 bases sitting between them.

The chain is built from TRBV7-9 and TRBJ2-5; 8 bases are shared with TRBD1. The CDR3 is 14 amino acids. The V gene end was trimmed by 6 bases and the J gene end by 2 bases; junction bases not matched to a gene: 5. The germline gives CDR1 SEHNR, CDR2 FQNEAQ (reference sequence). CDR3 nucleotide sequence: TGTGCCAGCAGGTTTGGGACAGGTCAAGAGACCCAGTACTTC. Translating it yields CASRFGTGQETQYF.